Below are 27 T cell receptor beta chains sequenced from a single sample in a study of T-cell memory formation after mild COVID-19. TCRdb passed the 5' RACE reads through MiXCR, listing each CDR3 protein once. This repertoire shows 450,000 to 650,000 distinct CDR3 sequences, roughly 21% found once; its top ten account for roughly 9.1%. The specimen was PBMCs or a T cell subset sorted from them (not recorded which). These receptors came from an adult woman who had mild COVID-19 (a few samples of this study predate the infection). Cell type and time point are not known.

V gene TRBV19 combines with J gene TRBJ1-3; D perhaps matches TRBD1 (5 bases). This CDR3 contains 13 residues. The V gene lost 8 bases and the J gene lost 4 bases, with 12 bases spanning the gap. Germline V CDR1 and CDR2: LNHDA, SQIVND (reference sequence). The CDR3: CASSTGLGNTIYF. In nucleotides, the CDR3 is TGTGCCAGTTCTACAGGACTAGGAAACACCATATATTTT. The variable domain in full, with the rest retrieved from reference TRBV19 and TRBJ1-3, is DGGITQSPKYLFRKEGQNVTLSCEQNLNHDAMYWYRQDPGQGLRLIYYSQIVNDFQKGDIAEGYSVSREKKESFPLTVTSAQKNPTAFYLCASSTGLGNTIYFGEGSWLTVV.

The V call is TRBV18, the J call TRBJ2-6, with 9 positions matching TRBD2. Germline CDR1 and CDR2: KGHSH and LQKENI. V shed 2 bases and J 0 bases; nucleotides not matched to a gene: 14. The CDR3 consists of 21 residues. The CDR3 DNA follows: TGTGCCAGCTCACCATCTCAACGAGTAGCGGGGGCACTCTCTGGGGCCAACGTCCTGACTTTC. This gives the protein CASSPSQRVAGALSGANVLTF. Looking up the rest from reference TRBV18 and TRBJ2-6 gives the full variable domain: NAGVMQNPRHLVRRRGQEARLRCSPMKGHSHVYWYRQLPEEGLKFMVYLQKENIIDESGMPKERFSAEFPKEGPSILRIQQVVRGDSAAYFCASSPSQRVAGALSGANVLTFGAGSRLTVL.

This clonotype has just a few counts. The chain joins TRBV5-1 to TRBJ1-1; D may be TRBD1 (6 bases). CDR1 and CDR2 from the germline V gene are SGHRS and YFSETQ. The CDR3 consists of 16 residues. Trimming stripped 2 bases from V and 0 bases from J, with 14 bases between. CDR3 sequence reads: CASSFPGAQVNTEAFF. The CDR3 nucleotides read TGCGCCAGCAGCTTCCCGGGGGCACAGGTGAACACTGAAGCTTTCTTT. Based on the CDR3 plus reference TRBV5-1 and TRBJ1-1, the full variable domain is KAGVTQTPRYLIKTRGQQVTLSCSPISGHRSVSWYQQTPGQGLQFLFEYFSETQRNKGNFPGRFSGRQFSNSRSEMNVSTLELGDSALYLCASSFPGAQVNTEAFFGQGTRLTVV.

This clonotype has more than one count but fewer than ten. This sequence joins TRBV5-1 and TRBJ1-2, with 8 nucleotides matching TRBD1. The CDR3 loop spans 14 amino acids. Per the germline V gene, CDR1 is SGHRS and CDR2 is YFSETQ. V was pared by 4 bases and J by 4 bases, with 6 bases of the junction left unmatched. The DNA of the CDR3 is TGCGCCAGCAGCCGCACAGGGGGTATCTATGGCTACACCTTC. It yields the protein CASSRTGGIYGYTF.

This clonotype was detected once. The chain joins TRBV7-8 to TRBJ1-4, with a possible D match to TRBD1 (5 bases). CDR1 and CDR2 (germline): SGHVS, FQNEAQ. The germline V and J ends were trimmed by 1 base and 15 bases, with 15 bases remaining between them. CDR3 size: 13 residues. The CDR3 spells CASSLGLWGEVFF. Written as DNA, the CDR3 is TGTGCCAGCAGCTTAGGGTTGTGGGGCGAGGTGTTTTTT.

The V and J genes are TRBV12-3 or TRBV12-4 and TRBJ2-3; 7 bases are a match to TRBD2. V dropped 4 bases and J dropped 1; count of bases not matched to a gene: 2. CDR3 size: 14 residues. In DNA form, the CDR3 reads TGTGCCAGCAGTTGGAGCGGGGGCACAGATACGCAGTATTTT. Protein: CASSWSGGTDTQYF.

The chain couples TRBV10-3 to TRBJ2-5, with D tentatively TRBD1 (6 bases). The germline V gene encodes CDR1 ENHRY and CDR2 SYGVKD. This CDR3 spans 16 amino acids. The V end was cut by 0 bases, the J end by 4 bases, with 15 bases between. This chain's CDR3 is CAISESAGVQGETQYF. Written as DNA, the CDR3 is TGTGCCATCAGTGAGTCGGCAGGGGTACAGGGAGAGACCCAGTACTTC.

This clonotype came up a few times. The CDR3 loop is CASRISGGYQETQYF. The CDR3 coding sequence is TGTGCCAGCAGGATCAGCGGGGGGTACCAAGAGACCCAGTACTTC. The genes are TRBV6-2 or TRBV6-3 and TRBJ2-5, with 9 bases fitting TRBD2. V gave up 6 bases and J gave up 0 bases; unmatched junction bases: 5. The length of the CDR3 is 15 residues. Looked up from germline, CDR1 is MNHEY and CDR2 is SVGEGT.

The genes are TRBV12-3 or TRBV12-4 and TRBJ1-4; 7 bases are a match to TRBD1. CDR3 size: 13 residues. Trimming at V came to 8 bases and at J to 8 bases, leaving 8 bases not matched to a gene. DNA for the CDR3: TGTGCCAGCGGACAGACAGGGATGGAAAAACTGTTTTTT. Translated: CASGQTGMEKLFF.

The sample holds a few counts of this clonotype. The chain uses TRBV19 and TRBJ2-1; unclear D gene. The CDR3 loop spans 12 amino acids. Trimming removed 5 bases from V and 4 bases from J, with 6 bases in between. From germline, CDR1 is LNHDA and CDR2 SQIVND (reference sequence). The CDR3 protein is CASSARYNEQFF. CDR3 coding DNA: TGTGCCAGTAGTGCACGATACAATGAGCAGTTCTTC.

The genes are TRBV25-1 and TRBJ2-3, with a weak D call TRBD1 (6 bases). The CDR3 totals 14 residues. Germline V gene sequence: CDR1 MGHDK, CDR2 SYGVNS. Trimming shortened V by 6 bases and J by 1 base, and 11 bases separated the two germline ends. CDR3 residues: CASRRRGRTDTQYF. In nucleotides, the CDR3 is TGTGCCAGCAGGCGCAGGGGCCGCACAGATACGCAGTATTTT.

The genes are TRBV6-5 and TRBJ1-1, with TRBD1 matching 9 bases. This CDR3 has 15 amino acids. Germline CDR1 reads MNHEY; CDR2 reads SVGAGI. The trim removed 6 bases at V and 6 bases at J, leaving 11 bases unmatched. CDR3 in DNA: TGTGCCAGCAGCTGGGGAACGGGACAGGGCGCTGAAGCTTTCTTT. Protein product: CASSWGTGQGAEAFF.

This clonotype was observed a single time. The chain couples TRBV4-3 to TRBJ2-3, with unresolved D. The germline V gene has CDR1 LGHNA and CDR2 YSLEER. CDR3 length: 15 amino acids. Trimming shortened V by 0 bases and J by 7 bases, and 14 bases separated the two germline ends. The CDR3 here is CASSQDDVSVNTQYF. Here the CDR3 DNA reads TGCGCCAGCAGCCAAGATGACGTCTCGGTAAATACGCAGTATTTT.

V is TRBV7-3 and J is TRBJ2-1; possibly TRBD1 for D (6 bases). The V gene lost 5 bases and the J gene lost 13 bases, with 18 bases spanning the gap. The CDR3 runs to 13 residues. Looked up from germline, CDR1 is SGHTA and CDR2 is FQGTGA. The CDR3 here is CASSVSGETTQFF. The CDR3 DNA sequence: TGTGCCAGCAGCGTTTCAGGGGAGACCACACAGTTCTTC.

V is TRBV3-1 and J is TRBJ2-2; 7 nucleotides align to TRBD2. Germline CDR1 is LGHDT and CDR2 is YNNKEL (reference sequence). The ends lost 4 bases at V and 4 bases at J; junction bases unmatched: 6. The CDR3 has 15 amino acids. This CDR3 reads CASSLPGLTTGELFF. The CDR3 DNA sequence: TGTGCCAGCAGCCTGCCGGGACTAACCACCGGGGAGCTGTTTTTT.

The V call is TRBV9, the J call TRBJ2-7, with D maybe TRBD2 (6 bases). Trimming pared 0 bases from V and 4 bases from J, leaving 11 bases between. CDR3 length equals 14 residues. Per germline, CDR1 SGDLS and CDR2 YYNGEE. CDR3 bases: TGTGCCAGCAGCGTAGAGTCTGCGGGGTACGAGCAGTACTTC. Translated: CASSVESAGYEQYF.

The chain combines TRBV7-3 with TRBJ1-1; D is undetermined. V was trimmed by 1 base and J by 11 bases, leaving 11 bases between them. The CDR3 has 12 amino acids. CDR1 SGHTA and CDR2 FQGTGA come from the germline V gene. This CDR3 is CASSLNGSPAFF. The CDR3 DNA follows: TGTGCCAGCAGCTTAAACGGGTCCCCGGCTTTCTTT.

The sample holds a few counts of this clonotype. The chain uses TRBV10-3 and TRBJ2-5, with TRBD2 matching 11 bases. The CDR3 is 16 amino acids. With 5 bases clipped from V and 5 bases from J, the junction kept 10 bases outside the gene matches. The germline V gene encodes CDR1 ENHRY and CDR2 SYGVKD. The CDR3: CAISPNIAGGLETQYF. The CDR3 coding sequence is TGTGCCATCAGTCCTAACATAGCGGGGGGGCTGGAGACCCAGTACTTC.

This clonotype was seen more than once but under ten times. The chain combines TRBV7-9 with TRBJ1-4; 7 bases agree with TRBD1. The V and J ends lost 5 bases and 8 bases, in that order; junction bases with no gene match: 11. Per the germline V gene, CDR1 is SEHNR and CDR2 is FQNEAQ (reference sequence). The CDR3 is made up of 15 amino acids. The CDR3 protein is CASSPETGLREKLFF. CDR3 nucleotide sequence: TGTGCCAGCAGCCCGGAGACAGGGCTAAGAGAAAAACTGTTTTTT.

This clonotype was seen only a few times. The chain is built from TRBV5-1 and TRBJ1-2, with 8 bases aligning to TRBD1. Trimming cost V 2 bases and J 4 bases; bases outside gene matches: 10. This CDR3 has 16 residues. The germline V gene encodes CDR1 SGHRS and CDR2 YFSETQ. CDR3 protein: CASSFDKVTGGYGYTF. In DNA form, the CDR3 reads TGCGCCAGCAGCTTTGATAAAGTTACAGGGGGCTATGGCTACACCTTC. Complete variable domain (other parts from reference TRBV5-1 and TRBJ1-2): KAGVTQTPRYLIKTRGQQVTLSCSPISGHRSVSWYQQTPGQGLQFLFEYFSETQRNKGNFPGRFSGRQFSNSRSEMNVSTLELGDSALYLCASSFDKVTGGYGYTFGSGTRLTVV.

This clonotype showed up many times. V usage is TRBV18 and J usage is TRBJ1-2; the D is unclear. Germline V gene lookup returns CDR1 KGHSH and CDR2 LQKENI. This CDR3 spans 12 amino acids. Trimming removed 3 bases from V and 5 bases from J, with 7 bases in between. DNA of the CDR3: TGTGCCAGCTCACCCGACGGATATGGCTACACCTTC. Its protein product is CASSPDGYGYTF.

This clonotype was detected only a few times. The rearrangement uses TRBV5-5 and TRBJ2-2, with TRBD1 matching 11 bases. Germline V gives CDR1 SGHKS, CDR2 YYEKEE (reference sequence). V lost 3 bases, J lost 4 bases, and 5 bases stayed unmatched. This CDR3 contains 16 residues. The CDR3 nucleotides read TGTGCCAGCAGCTGGACCGGGACAGGGGGCACCGGGGAGCTGTTTTTT. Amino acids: CASSWTGTGGTGELFF.

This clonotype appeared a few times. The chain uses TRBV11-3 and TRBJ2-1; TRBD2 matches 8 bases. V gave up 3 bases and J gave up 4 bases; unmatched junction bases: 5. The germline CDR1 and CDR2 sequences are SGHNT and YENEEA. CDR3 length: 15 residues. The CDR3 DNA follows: TGTGCCAGCAGCTTTGGCGCGGGAGGATACAATGAGCAGTTCTTC. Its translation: CASSFGAGGYNEQFF.

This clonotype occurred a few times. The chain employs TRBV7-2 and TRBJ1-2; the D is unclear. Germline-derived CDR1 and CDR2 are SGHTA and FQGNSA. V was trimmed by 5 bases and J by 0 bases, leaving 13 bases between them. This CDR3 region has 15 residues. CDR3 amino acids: CASSEDGSTNYGYTF. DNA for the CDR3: TGTGCCAGCAGCGAAGACGGGAGTACTAACTATGGCTACACCTTC.

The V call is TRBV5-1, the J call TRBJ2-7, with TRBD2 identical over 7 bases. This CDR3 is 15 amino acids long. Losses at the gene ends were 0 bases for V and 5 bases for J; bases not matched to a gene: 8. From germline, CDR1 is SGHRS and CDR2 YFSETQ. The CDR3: CASSLGAGVGDEQYF. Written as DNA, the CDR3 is TGCGCCAGCAGCTTGGGTGCGGGAGTGGGAGACGAGCAGTACTTC.

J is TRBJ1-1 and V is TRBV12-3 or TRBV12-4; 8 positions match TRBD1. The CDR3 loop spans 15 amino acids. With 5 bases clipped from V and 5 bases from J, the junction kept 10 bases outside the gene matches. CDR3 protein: CASSTNRGWTTEAFF. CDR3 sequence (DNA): TGTGCCAGCAGTACAAACAGGGGGTGGACGACTGAAGCTTTCTTT.

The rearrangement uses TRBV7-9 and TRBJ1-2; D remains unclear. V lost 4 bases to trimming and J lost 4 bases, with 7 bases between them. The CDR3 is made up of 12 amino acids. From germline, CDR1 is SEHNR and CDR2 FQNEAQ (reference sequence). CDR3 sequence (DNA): TGTGCCAGCAGCTCCCGAGCCTATGGCTACACCTTC. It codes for CASSSRAYGYTF.